This T cell receptor (beta chain) emerged from a study of Tregs in tolerant kidney transplant recipients. Germline V gene sequence: CDR1 SGHTA, CDR2 FQGNSA. Trimming removed 5 bases at V and 0 bases at J, with 11 bases between. The CDR3 totals 15 residues. Worth noting for this clone: Antigen specificity is unknown. Sequencing ends 3 residues short of the CDR3 end; the germline J gene provides the rest.

Produced via immunoSEQ multiplex PCR; TCRdb's table is partial and in-frame only. The listing records tens of thousands of clones. Study-level findings and limits: No direct test of biological reproducibility was done here. Nucleotide sequences could not be compared across some patients' samples due to primer changes.

Unstimulated regulatory T cells (CD4+CD25+CD127-), CD4+CD25- non-regulatory cells, CD4 and CD8 cells were FACS-sorted from thawed PBMCs. The chain is built from TRBV7-2 and TRBJ1-3; a possible D gene is TRBD1 (6 bases). The specimen was CD8+ T cells from blood, collected before the transplant. This sequence originates from a human donor who received a combined kidney and bone marrow transplant. Partial CDR3 DNA: TGTGCCAGCAGCCCAGGGGCCTACTCTGGAAACACC. Translated: CASSPGAYSGNT. In full, the CDR3 is CASSPGAYSGNTIYF. Drawing the rest from reference TRBV7-2 and TRBJ1-3, the complete variable domain is GAGVSQSPSNKVTEKGKDVELRCDPISGHTALYWYRQSLGQGLEFLIYFQGNSAPDKSGLPSDRFSAERTGGSVSTLTIQRTQQEDSAVYLCASSPGAYSGNTIYFGEGSWLTVV.